A selection of T cell receptor beta chains follows, all from one sample in a study of TIL therapy for anti-PD-1-resistant metastatic lung cancer. The assay was immunoSEQ multiplex PCR, and TCRdb's table has in-frame clones only and misses some. The sample lists about 50,000 clones, 79% occurring once. Here the sequenced sample was blood, taken at baseline. These receptors all stem from a woman aged 30 to 85 with non-small cell lung cancer. The CDR3 runs from the conserved cysteine through the conserved F or W. A D gene is named only where the DNA matches it firmly. Expanded clones get a size class; other rows say once, few or many, or leave the size out.

clone_size	v_call	j_call	d_call	cdr3_nt	cdr3_aa
.	TRBV5-1	TRBJ1-2	.	TGCGCCAGCAGCTTGCATTGGAATTTGGCAAATGGCTACACCTTC	CASSLHWNLANGYTF
.	TRBV7-2	TRBJ1-2	.	TGTGCCAGCAGCCGGGACACCCGTAACTATGGCTACACCTTC	CASSRDTRNYGYTF
.	TRBV7-2	TRBJ2-1	TRBD2	TGTGCCAGCAGCTTAGTCGGACTAGCGGGCAATGAGCAGTTCTTC	CASSLVGLAGNEQFF
.	TRBV5-5	TRBJ2-5	TRBD1	TGTGCCAGCAGCTTTCAGGGGGAAGAGACCCAGTACTTC	CASSFQGEETQYF
.	TRBV7-8	TRBJ2-3	.	TGTGCCAGCAGCTTAGAGGAGATAGGCACAGATACGCAGTATTTT	CASSLEEIGTDTQYF
.	TRBV7-2	TRBJ1-4	TRBD1	TGTGCCAGCAGCTCTCGTCAGGGGGCATTTGAAAAACTGTTTTTT	CASSSRQGAFEKLFF
.	TRBV9	TRBJ1-1	.	TGTGCCAGCAGCGTAGATATCGGGCAGGGGCTGACTGAAGCTTTCTTT	CASSVDIGQGLTEAFF
.	TRBV7-8	TRBJ2-5	TRBD2	TGTGCCAGCAGTCGTGGGACTAGCGCGGGCCAGACCCAGTACTTC	CASSRGTSAGQTQYF
.	TRBV19	TRBJ1-1	.	TGTGCCAGTAGTGCTCTGATGAACACTGAAGCTTTCTTT	CASSALMNTEAFF
.	TRBV2	TRBJ2-3	TRBD2	TGTGCCGGTAAGGCCCTAGCGGGCCCAGATACGCAGTATTTT	CAGKALAGPDTQYF
.	TRBV29-1	TRBJ1-5	.	TGCAGCGCGGGGGGGGACGGAGGTCAGCCCCAGCATTTT	CSAGGDGGQPQHF
.	TRBV19	TRBJ2-7	TRBD2	TGTGCCAGTGCCAGGACTAGCGGGATTTACGAGCAGTACTTC	CASARTSGIYEQYF
few	TRBV29-1	TRBJ2-2	.	TGCAGCGCCGCAGGAGGGCAGAACACCGGGGAGCTGTTTTTT	CSAAGGQNTGELFF
.	TRBV10-3	TRBJ1-1	TRBD1	TGTGCCATCAGCGGGACAGCGAGTGGGAACACTGAAGCTTTCTTT	CAISGTASGNTEAFF
.	TRBV9	TRBJ1-2	TRBD1	TGTGCCAGCAGCCGAGGGGGACAGGGGGCGAGTGGCTACACCTTC	CASSRGGQGASGYTF
once	TRBV6-5	TRBJ2-4	TRBD2	TGTGCCAGCAGACCGGGACTAGTGGCCAAAAACATTCAGTACTTC	CASRPGLVAKNIQYF
.	TRBV5-6	TRBJ1-5	.	TGTGCCAGCAGCTTGTCAAACGCTCCCGGACAGAGGCAGCCCCAGCATTTT	CASSLSNAPGQRQPQHF
few	TRBV19	TRBJ1-1	TRBD1	TGTGCCAGTAGTTGGGGACAGCAACGAGAAGCTTTCTTT	CASSWGQQREAFF
.	TRBV5-8	TRBJ2-1	TRBD2	TGTGCCAGCACCCCGACTAGCTTGTGGAATGAGCAGTTCTTC	CASTPTSLWNEQFF
.	TRBV5-6	TRBJ2-7	.	TGTGCCAGCAGCTTGGGAGGGATCTACGAGCAGTACTTC	CASSLGGIYEQYF
.	TRBV19	TRBJ2-1	TRBD1	TGTGCCAGTAGTATAGTCGCAGGGGGCTACTACAATGAGCAGTTCTTC	CASSIVAGGYYNEQFF
.	TRBV4-3	TRBJ1-4	.	TGCGCCAGCAGCCCAGAACAGGGAAACTATGAAAAACTGTTTTTT	CASSPEQGNYEKLFF
few	TRBV25-1	TRBJ2-7	.	TGTGCCAGCAGTGGGACGGCCACCTACGAGCAGTACTTC	CASSGTATYEQYF
.	TRBV9	TRBJ2-5	.	TGTGCCAGCAGCGCCGGGAGTCGAGAGACCCAGTACTTC	CASSAGSRETQYF
.	TRBV19	TRBJ2-7	.	TGTGCCAGTAGTTTCGGCCCTGACAGATACGAGCAGTACTTC	CASSFGPDRYEQYF
.	TRBV7-9	TRBJ2-6	.	TGTGCCAGCAGCTTCTCTGGGGGAACTGGGGCCAACGTCCTGACTTTC	CASSFSGGTGANVLTF
.	TRBV9	TRBJ2-3	.	TGTGCCAGCAGCCCTCACGGCGGGTTAGAGGCAGATACGCAGTATTTT	CASSPHGGLEADTQYF
.	TRBV7-9	TRBJ2-5	.	TGTGCCAGCAGCCCCCTAGGGCAGTACCAAGAGACCCAGTACTTC	CASSPLGQYQETQYF
.	TRBV28	TRBJ1-2	.	TGTGCCAGCAGTTTTGTAGGACAACCATATGGCTACACCTTC	CASSFVGQPYGYTF
.	TRBV20-1	TRBJ1-1	.	TGCAGTGCTGAGGAGAGGAGAGAAGCTTTCTTT	CSAEERREAFF
.	TRBV19	TRBJ1-5	.	TGTGCCAGTAGAAGGGGAAGCAGATCTAGCAATCAGCCCCAGCATTTT	CASRRGSRSSNQPQHF
.	TRBV15	TRBJ1-6	.	TGTGCCACCAGCAGAGACAGGGCAGGAAATTCACCCCTCCACTTT	CATSRDRAGNSPLHF
.	TRBV19	TRBJ1-1	.	TGTGCCAGTAGTCCGCCCGCCCAAGGGGCGACGGGAGCTTTCTTT	CASSPPAQGATGAFF
.	TRBV7-9	TRBJ1-2	.	TGTGCCAGCAGCCCTTGGCCCGATAACTATGGCTACACCTTC	CASSPWPDNYGYTF
.	TRBV5-6	TRBJ2-3	.	TGTGCCAGCAGCTTGGGGCAGGCCAGCACAGATACGCAGTATTTT	CASSLGQASTDTQYF
.	TRBV6-1	TRBJ2-7	.	TGTGCCAGCAGTGGACAGGGTGGGAGGGGGTACGAGCAGTACTTC	CASSGQGGRGYEQYF
.	TRBV4-3	TRBJ2-1	TRBD2	TGCGCCAGCAGCCGGGGGACTACCAGCTCCTACAATGAGCAGTTCTTC	CASSRGTTSSYNEQFF
.	TRBV27	TRBJ2-3	.	TGTGCCAGCAGTCTATCCCTCTCAGGGAGGGATACGCAGTATTTT	CASSLSLSGRDTQYF
.	TRBV5-1	TRBJ2-2	.	TGCGCCAGTTCAATGGGAGGGGGGACGCCCACCGGGGAGCTGTTTTTT	CASSMGGGTPTGELFF
.	TRBV5-4	TRBJ2-3	.	TGTGCCAGCAGCTTGGGGGGCTCCTCCACAGATACGCAGTATTTT	CASSLGGSSTDTQYF
.	TRBV9	TRBJ2-1	.	TGTGCCAGCAGCGCGAACCCACCAGGATTCTCCTACAATGAGCAGTTCTTC	CASSANPPGFSYNEQFF
.	TRBV18	TRBJ1-2	.	TGTGCCAGCTCACCAGGGACGAGCGGCTACACCTTC	CASSPGTSGYTF
.	TRBV23-1	TRBJ2-3	.	TGCGCCAGCAGTCAATTGTTTGGGGGACTCACAGATACGCAGTATTTT	CASSQLFGGLTDTQYF
few	TRBV14	TRBJ2-7	.	TGTGCCAGCAGCCAAGATCTATTCTACGAGCAGTACTTC	CASSQDLFYEQYF